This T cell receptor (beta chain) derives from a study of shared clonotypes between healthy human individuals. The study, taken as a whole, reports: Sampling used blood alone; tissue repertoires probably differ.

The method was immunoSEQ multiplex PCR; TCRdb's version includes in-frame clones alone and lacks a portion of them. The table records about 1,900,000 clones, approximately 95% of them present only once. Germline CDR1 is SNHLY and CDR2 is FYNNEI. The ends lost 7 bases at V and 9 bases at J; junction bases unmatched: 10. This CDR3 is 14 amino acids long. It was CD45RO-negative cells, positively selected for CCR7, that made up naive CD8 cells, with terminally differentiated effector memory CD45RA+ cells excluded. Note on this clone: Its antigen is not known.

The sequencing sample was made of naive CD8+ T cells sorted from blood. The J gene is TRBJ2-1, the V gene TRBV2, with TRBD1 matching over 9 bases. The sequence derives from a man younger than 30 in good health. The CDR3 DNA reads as TGTGCCAGCAAGACGACAGGGGGAGAGAGTGAGCAGTTCTTC. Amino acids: CASKTTGGESEQFF.